This passage covers 25 T cell receptor beta chains from one sample sequenced in a study of monozygotic twins with inflammatory bowel disease. TCRdb reprocessed the 5' RACE reads, with one entry per CDR3 protein and no DNA. This sample's clone table lists over 120,000 distinct CDR3 sequences. The specimen was blood. These receptors were obtained from a human donor with ulcerative colitis or Crohn's disease, or a healthy co-twin of an affected twin (not recorded which).

This chain joins TRBV10-1 and TRBJ2-2; the D call of TRBD1 rests on TCRdb alone, since no DNA is present to check it. CDR1 and CDR2 from the germline V gene are WNHNN and SYGVQD (reference sequence). This CDR3 spans 13 amino acids. CDR3: CASTDRGAGELFF.

CDR3 residues: CASSRDSLLEAFF. The V call is TRBV3-1, the J call TRBJ1-1; TCRdb designates TRBD1, a call that cannot be tested without DNA. Germline CDR1 and CDR2: LGHDT and YNNKEL (reference sequence). The CDR3 extends over 13 amino acids.

J is TRBJ1-2 and V is TRBV11-2. The V gene's germline CDR1 is SGHAT and CDR2 FQNNGV. The CDR3 loop spans 13 amino acids. Here the CDR3 reads CASSLAALEGYTF. The entire variable domain, with the rest obtained from reference TRBV11-2 and TRBJ1-2, is as follows: EAGVAQSPRYKIIEKRQSVAFWCNPISGHATLYWYQQILGQGPKLLIQFQNNGVVDDSQLPKDRFSAERLKGVDSTLKIQPAKLEDSAVYLCASSLAALEGYTFGSGTRLTVV.

CDR3 residues: CASSLNPGEQYF. This rearrangement joins TRBV3-1 to TRBJ2-7; there is no DNA to check the TCRdb D call of TRBD2. CDR3 length equals 12 residues. Looked up from germline, CDR1 is LGHDT and CDR2 is YNNKEL (reference sequence).

The rearrangement joins TRBV27 to TRBJ2-1; TCRdb gives TRBD2 as the D gene, but with no DNA this cannot be confirmed. This CDR3 has 15 amino acids. Per the germline V gene, CDR1 is MNHEY and CDR2 is SMNVEV (reference sequence). CDR3 region: CASSPSGRNHNEQFF.

The chain uses TRBV5-6 and TRBJ2-1; checking the TCRdb D call of TRBD1 is not possible without DNA. Germline lookup yields CDR1 SGHDT and CDR2 YYEEEE. The CDR3 has 15 amino acids. CDR3 loop: CASSPGGRSYNEQFF. The variable domain in full, completed from reference TRBV5-6 and TRBJ2-1, reads DAGVTQSPTHLIKTRGQQVTLRCSPKSGHDTVSWYQQALGQGPQFIFQYYEEEERQRGNFPDRFSGHQFPNYSSELNVNALLLGDSALYLCASSPGGRSYNEQFFGPGTRLTVL.

V usage is TRBV18 and J usage is TRBJ2-3. This CDR3 is 13 amino acids long. Looked up from germline, CDR1 is KGHSH and CDR2 is LQKENI. The CDR3 region is CASSPPSTDTQYF.

This chain links TRBV12-3 or TRBV12-4 with TRBJ2-3; TCRdb's D call of TRBD2 is untestable without DNA. This CDR3 is 18 amino acids long. The CDR3 reads CASSPPLRLAGVEDTQYF.

The chain joins TRBV10-3 to TRBJ2-1. Germline CDR1 is ENHRY and CDR2 is SYGVKD. CDR3 length: 16 amino acids. CDR3 in amino acids: CAISDRHGSSNNEQFF.

J is TRBJ1-3 and V is TRBV30. Germline V lookup: CDR1 GTSNPN, CDR2 SVGIG (reference sequence). The CDR3 is 15 residues long. CDR3 loop: CAWSRQRYSGNTIYF.

The CDR3: CASSPSGAVEAFF. The chain links TRBV18 to TRBJ1-1; TCRdb outputs TRBD1, but without DNA this stays unchecked. CDR1 KGHSH and CDR2 LQKENI come from the germline V gene. This CDR3 is 13 amino acids long. Full variable domain (outside the CDR3, taken from reference TRBV18 and TRBJ1-1): NAGVMQNPRHLVRRRGQEARLRCSPMKGHSHVYWYRQLPEEGLKFMVYLQKENIIDESGMPKERFSAEFPKEGPSILRIQQVVRGDSAAYFCASSPSGAVEAFFGQGTRLTVV.

This sequence joins TRBV20-1 and TRBJ1-1; with no DNA, the TCRdb D assignment of TRBD1 cannot be verified. CDR1 and CDR2 (germline): DFQATT, SNEGSKA (reference sequence). This CDR3 has 16 residues. The CDR3 sequence: CSAREGSGPMNTEAFF.

The chain recombines TRBV5-6 with TRBJ2-7; TCRdb picks TRBD2, but there is no DNA to check that call. Germline CDR1 SGHDT, CDR2 YYEEEE. The CDR3 runs to 15 residues. CDR3 sequence: CASSRSREGTYEQYF.

This CDR3 reads CASSPGLAGGSFSYEQYF. J is TRBJ2-7 and V is TRBV6-1; TCRdb names TRBD2, which stays unverified in the absence of DNA. The CDR3 extends over 18 amino acids. Germline V lookup: CDR1 MNHNS, CDR2 SASEGT.

The chain is built from TRBV12-3 or TRBV12-4 and TRBJ2-5; TCRdb calls TRBD2, which cannot be checked without DNA. The CDR3 has 15 residues. CDR3 region: CASSFLRLVEETQYF.

The chain joins TRBV7-2 to TRBJ1-4. The CDR3 covers 14 residues. The germline V gene encodes CDR1 SGHTA and CDR2 FQGNSA. This CDR3 reads CASSFGRNNEKLFF.

The chain carries TRBV6-5 and TRBJ1-1; TCRdb calls TRBD1, which cannot be checked without DNA. CDR3 length: 13 amino acids. Germline loops: CDR1 MNHEY, CDR2 SVGAGI. CDR3 protein: CASTLGVFTEAFF.

The V and J genes are TRBV10-3 and TRBJ2-2; TCRdb reports TRBD1, a call that lacks DNA to check it against. The germline CDR1 and CDR2 sequences are ENHRY and SYGVKD. The CDR3 length is 14 residues. The CDR3 loop is CAIGATGGSGELFF.

The V gene is TRBV5-1, the J gene TRBJ2-1; TCRdb's D call of TRBD2 is untestable without DNA. The CDR3 covers 17 residues. Germline CDR1 and CDR2: SGHRS and YFSETQ. The CDR3 here is CASGFRLAGGNYNEQFF.

The chain is built from TRBV12-3 or TRBV12-4 and TRBJ2-1; as DNA is missing, the TRBD1 call by TCRdb cannot be tested. This CDR3 region has 14 residues. CDR3 sequence reads: CASSLVPGYNEQFF.

The chain carries TRBV7-6 and TRBJ2-1; TCRdb gives TRBD2 as the D gene, but with no DNA this cannot be confirmed. The length of the CDR3 is 16 residues. The germline V gene has CDR1 SGHVS and CDR2 FNYEAQ. Here the CDR3 reads CASSLNRTPVYNEQFF.

The CDR3: CASSASQPQHF. The chain employs TRBV6-1 and TRBJ1-5. This CDR3 region has 11 residues. Germline-derived CDR1 and CDR2 are MNHNS and SASEGT.

The genes are TRBV27 and TRBJ1-5; lacking DNA, the TRBD1 call made by TCRdb goes unchecked. Germline V lookup: CDR1 MNHEY, CDR2 SMNVEV (reference sequence). CDR3 size: 15 residues. Here the CDR3 reads CASRAGTGLNQPQHF.

The CDR3 sequence is CSATTSNGQYF. This rearrangement joins TRBV20-1 to TRBJ2-7. This CDR3 has 11 amino acids. Germline assignment: CDR1 DFQATT and CDR2 SNEGSKA (reference sequence).

The gene calls are TRBV20-1 and TRBJ2-2; the D call of TRBD1 rests on TCRdb alone, since no DNA is present to check it. Germline values: CDR1 DFQATT, CDR2 SNEGSKA (reference sequence). The CDR3 length is 14 residues. CDR3: CSASKVLGTGELFF.